This T cell receptor (beta chain) was identified during a study of cytomegalovirus exposure and HLA in healthy donors. Across the whole study: A subsequent analysis reported that the roughly 120 validation repertoires were produced on the same platform that had also been used for the roughly 670 first-cohort repertoires.

TCRdb's copy holds only in-frame clones and misses some; the assay was immunoSEQ multiplex PCR. In the table there are 260,000 or so clones, roughly 90% of which are singletons. Study-level results: The authors enumerated roughly 160 TCR beta chains as linked to cytomegalovirus. Three chains linked to CMV were shown in vitro to be specific for CMV antigens.

The CDR3 consists of 14 residues. Germline CDR1 reads MDHEN; CDR2 reads SYDVKM. V was clipped by 2 bases and J by 5 bases, with 9 bases between them. As regards this clone: The antigen remains unidentified.

The chain recombines TRBV28 with TRBJ1-4; D is unresolved. The TCR originated in a young woman in good health and CMV-seronegative. Specimen: PBMCs. The CDR3 loop reads CASSLVQPNEKLFF. The CDR3 region has the DNA TGTGCCAGCAGTTTAGTACAGCCCAATGAAAAACTGTTTTTT.